This TCR beta chain is from a study of T cell repertoires in cytomegalovirus infection. Notes on the study in general: In two of eight donors, the top clonotype was HLA-C-restricted CMV-specific.

The junction had 14 bases not matched to a gene; V was cut back by 4 bases and J by 7 bases. CDR1 is SGHRS and CDR2 is YFSETQ in the germline V gene. The CDR3 totals 18 residues. This clonotype was detected ten times or more. Its antigen is not known. TCRdb reprocessed the reads via MiXCR and lists one record per CDR3 protein. Here the sample spans approximately 910,000 distinct CDR3 sequences, around 32% being singletons. This chain uses TRBV5-1 with TRBJ2-2; 12 bases are shared with TRBD1. The clonotype originates from a human donor in good health (CMV status not recorded). Some clones in this sample may be carry-over from other donors' samples. Material: cultured CD8+ T cells from PBMCs, obtained from culture after CMV antigen stimulation. The CDR3 DNA reads as TGCGCCAGCAGCGACTTTTTCGGGACAGGGGGCTGGAACGGGGAGCTGTTTTTT. Translating it yields CASSDFFGTGGWNGELFF.